This T cell receptor (beta chain) was profiled in a study of blood T cells in healthy people across ages. CDR1 and CDR2 (germline): MGHRA, YSYEKL. The V end lost 1 base, the J end lost 9 bases, and 13 bases lay between the germline ends. The CDR3 has 14 amino acids. Findings and caveats of the study: Older individuals had lower TCR beta diversity per million T cells (the decline was roughly linear). Long-lived donors carried more naive CD4+ cells and greater diversity than aged donors.

Next came a second PCR, run for about 7 to 11 cycles, which used a sample-barcoded 5' primer along with a J-beta primer mix. Tagging of each cDNA molecule was performed by a template-switch adaptor with 12 random nucleotides. TCRdb re-called the 5' RACE reads with MiXCR, one entry per CDR3 protein. Of 1,500,000 or so distinct CDR3 sequences listed, around 55% are singletons. This clonotype has just a few counts. Its antigen remains unknown. This sequence joins TRBV4-1 and TRBJ2-4, with a possible D match to TRBD1 (5 bases). This receptor was obtained from a man aged 18 to 29 in good health. The specimen sequenced was blood. In DNA, the CDR3 is TGCGCCAGCAGCCAAGTACAGGAAGTAGGCATTCAGTACTTC. Its translation: CASSQVQEVGIQYF.